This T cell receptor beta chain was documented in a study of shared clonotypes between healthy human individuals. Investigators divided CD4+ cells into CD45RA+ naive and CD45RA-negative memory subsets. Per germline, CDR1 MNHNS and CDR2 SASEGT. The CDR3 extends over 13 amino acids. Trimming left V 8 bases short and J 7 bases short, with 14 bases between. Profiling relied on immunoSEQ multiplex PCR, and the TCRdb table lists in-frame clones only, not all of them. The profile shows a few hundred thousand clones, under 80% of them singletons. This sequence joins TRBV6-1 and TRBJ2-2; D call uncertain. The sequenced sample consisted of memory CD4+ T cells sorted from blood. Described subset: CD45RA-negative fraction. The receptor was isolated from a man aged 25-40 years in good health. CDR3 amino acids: CASGELANGELFF. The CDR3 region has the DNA TGTGCCAGCGGAGAACTCGCGAACGGGGAGCTGTTTTTT.